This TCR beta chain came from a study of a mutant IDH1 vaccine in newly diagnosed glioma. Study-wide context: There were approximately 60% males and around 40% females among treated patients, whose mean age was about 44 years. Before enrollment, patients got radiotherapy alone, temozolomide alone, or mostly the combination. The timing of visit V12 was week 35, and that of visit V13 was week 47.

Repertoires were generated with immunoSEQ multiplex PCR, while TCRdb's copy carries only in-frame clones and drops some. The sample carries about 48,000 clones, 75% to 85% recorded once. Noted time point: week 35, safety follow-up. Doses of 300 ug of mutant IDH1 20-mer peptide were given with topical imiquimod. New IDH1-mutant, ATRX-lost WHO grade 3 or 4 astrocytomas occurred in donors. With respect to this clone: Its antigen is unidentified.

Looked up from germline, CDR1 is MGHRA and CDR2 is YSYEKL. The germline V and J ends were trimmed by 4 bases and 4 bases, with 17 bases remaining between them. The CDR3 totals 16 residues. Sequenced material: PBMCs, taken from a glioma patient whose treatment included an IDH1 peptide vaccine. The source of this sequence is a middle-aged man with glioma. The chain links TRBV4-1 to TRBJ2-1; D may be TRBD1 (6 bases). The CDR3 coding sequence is TGCGCCAGCAGCCTACAAGAGGGGGACGCTTACAATGAGCAGTTCTTC. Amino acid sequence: CASSLQEGDAYNEQFF.